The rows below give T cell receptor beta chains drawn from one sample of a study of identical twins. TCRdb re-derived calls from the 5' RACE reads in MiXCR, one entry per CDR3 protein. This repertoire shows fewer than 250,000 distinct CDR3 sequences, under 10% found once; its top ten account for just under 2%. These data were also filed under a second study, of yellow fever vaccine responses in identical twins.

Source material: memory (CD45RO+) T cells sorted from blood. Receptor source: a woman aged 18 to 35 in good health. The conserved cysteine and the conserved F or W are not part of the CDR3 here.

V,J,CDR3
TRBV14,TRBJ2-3,ASSQDRDTDTQY
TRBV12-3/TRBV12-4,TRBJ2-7,ASSTPGGSYEQY
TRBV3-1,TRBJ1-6,ASSQESWRNSPLH
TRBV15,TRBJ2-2,ATRSGREDTGELF
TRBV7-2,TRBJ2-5,ASSPGWDIQETQY
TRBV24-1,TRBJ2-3,ATSDRLGTGRTDTQY
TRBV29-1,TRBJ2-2,SVAPTGYTGDLF
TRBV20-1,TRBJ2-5,SASVSGGQETQY
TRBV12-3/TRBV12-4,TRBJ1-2,ASSYGPGQARNGYT
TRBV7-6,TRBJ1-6,ASSLGTARNSPLH
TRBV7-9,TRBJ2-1,ASSLMGVNEQF
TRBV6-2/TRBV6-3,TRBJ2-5,ASTPGQGWEETQY
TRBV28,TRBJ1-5,ASTSPVREGNQPQH
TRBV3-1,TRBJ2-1,ASSQDQLAGRNEQF
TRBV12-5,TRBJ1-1,ASGLDLNTEAF
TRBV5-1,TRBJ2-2,ASSTYGQDTGELF
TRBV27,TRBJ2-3,ASWLAGGLGTQY
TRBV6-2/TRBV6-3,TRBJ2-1,ASTIRASGKNEQF
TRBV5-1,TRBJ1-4,ASSLIPTANEKLF
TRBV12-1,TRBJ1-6,ASSFPGLHSPLH
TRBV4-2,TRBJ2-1,ASSQDPGTSSSYNEQF
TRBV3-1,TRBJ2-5,ASSPRQGHGQY
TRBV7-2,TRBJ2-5,ASRRDKETQY
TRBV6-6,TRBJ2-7,ASNLGGVDEQY
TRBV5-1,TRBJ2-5,ASSRLGQGLQETQY
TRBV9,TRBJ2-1,ASSVGPGTFLF
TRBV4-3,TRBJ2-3,ASSQDAGAGTDTQY
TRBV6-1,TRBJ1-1,ASSEGAGETEAF
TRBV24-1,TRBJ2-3,ATSDRDRVRADTQY
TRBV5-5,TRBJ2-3,ASSLDQGLPVSY
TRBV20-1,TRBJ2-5,SAPGFLGRLQETQY
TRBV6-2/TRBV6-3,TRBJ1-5,ASSGQISNQPQH